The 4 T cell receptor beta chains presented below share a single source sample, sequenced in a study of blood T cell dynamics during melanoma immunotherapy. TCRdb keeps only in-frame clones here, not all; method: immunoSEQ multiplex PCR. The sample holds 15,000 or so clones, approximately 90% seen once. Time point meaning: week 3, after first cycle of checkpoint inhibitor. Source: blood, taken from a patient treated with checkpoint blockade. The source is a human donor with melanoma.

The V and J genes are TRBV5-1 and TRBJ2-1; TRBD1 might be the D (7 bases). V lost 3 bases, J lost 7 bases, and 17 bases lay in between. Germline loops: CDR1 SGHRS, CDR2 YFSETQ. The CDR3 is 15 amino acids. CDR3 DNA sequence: TGCGCCAGCAGCTGGCCCCAGGCGGGACAGAATGAGCAGTTCTTC. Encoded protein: CASSWPQAGQNEQFF.

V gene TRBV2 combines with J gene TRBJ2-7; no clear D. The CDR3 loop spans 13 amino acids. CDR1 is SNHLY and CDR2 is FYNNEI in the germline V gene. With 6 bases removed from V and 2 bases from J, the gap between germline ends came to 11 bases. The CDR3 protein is CASRETGTYEQYF. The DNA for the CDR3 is TGTGCCAGCAGGGAGACTGGAACCTACGAGCAGTACTTC.

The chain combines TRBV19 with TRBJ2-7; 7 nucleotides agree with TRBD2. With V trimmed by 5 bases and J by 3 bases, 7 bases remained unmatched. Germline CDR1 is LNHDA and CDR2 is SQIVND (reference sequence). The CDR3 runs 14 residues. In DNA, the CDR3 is TGTGCCAGTAGTGAATGGGTAGCGGGCTACGAGCAGTACTTC. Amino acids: CASSEWVAGYEQYF.

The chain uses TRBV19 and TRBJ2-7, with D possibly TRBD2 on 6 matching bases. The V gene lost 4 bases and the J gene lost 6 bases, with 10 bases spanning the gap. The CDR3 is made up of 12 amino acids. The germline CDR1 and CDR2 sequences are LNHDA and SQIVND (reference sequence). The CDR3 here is CASSTGGSEQYF. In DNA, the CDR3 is TGTGCCAGTAGTACTGGGGGGTCCGAGCAGTACTTC.